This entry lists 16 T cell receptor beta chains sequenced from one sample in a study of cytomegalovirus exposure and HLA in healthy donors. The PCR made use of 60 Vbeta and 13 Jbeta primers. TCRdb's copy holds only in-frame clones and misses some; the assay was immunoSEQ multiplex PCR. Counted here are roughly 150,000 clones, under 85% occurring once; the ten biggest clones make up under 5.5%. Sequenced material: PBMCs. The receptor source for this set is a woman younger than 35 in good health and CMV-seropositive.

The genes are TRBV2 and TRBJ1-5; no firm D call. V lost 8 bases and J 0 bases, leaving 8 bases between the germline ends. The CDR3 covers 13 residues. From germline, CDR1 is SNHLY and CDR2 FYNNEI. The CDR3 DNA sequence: TGTGCCAGCTCTGAGTATAGCAATCAGCCCCAGCATTTT. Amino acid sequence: CASSEYSNQPQHF. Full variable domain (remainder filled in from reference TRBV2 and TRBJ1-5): EPEVTQTPSHQVTQMGQEVILRCVPISNHLYFYWYRQILGQKVEFLVSFYNNEISEKSEIFDDQFSVERPDGSNFTLKIRSTKLEDSAMYFCASSEYSNQPQHFGDGTRLSIL.

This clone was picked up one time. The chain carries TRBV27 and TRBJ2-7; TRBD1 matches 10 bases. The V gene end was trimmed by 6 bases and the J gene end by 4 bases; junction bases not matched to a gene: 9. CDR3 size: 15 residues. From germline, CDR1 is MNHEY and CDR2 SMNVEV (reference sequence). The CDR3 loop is CASRAGQGSPYEQYF. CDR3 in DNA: TGTGCCAGCAGGGCGGGACAGGGGAGTCCATACGAGCAGTACTTC.

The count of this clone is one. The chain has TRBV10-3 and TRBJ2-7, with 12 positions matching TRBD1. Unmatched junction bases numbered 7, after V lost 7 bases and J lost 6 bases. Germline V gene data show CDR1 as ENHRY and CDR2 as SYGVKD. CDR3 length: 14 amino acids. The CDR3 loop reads CAIKLGQGASEQYF. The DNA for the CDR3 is TGTGCCATCAAATTGGGACAGGGGGCGAGCGAGCAGTACTTC.

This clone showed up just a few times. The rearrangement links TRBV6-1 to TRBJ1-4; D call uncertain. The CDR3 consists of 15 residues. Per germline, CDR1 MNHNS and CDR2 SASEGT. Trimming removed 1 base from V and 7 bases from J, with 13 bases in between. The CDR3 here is CASSEGETPSEKLFF. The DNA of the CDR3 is TGTGCCAGCAGTGAAGGGGAGACACCGAGTGAAAAACTGTTTTTT.

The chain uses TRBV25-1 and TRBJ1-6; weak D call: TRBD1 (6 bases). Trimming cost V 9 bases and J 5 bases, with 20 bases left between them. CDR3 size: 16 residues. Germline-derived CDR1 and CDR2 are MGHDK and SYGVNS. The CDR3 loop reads CASNGGGAIDNSPLHF. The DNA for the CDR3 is TGTGCCAGTAATGGTGGGGGGGCGATTGATAATTCACCCCTCCACTTT.

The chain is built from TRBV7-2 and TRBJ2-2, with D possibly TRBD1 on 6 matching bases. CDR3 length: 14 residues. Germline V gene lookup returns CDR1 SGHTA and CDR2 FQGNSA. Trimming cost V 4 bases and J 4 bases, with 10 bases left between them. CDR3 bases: TGTGCCAGCAGCTCACAGGGTCCCACCGGGGAGCTGTTTTTT. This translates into CASSSQGPTGELFF.

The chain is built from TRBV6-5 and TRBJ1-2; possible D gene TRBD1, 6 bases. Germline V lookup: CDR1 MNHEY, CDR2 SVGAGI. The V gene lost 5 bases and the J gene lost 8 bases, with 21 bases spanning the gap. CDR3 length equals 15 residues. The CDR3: CASSATHRATAGYTF. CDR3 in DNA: TGTGCCAGCAGTGCTACACACAGGGCTACGGCCGGCTACACCTTC.

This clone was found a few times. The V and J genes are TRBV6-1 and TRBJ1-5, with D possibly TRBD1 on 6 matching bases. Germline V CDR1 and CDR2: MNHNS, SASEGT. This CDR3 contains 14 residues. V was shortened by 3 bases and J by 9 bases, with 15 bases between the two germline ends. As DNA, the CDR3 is TGTGCCAGCAGTGACGCAGGGGCTTCAGGGCCCCAGCATTTT. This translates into CASSDAGASGPQHF.

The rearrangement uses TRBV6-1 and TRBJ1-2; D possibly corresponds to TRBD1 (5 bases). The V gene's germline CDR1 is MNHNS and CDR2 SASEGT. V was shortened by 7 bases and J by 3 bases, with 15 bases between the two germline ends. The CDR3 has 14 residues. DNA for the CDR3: TGTGCCAGCATGGGGAGGGGACGAGACTATGGCTACACCTTC. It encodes CASMGRGRDYGYTF.

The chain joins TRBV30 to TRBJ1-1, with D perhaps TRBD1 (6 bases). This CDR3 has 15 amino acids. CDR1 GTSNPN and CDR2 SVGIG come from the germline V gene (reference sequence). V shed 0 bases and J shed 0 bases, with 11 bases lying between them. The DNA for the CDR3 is TGTGCCTGGAGTGTGGGGAACAGGGTGAACACTGAAGCTTTCTTT. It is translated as CAWSVGNRVNTEAFF.

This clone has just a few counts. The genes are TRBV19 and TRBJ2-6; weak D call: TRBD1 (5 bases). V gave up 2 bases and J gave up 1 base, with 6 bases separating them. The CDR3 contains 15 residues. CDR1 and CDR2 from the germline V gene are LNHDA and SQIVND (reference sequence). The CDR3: CASSISGSGANVLTF. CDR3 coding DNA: TGTGCCAGTAGTATATCAGGGTCTGGGGCCAACGTCCTGACTTTC.

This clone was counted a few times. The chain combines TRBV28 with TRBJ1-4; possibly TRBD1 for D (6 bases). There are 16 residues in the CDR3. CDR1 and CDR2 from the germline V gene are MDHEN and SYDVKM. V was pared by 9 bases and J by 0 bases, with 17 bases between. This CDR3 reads CASGVRTEATNEKLFF. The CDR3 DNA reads TGTGCCAGTGGAGTTCGGACAGAAGCAACTAATGAAAAACTGTTTTTT.

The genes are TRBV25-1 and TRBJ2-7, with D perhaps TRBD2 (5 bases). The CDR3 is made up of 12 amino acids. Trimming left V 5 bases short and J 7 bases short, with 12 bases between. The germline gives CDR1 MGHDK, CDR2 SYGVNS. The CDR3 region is CASSLIGVEQYF. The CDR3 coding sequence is TGTGCCAGCAGTCTCATCGGGGTAGAGCAGTACTTC.

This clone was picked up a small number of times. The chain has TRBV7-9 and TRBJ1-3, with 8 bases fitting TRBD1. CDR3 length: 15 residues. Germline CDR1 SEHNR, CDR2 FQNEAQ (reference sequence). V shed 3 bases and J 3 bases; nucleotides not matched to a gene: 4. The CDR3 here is CASSFGQGFGNTIYF. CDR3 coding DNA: TGTGCCAGCAGCTTTGGACAGGGCTTTGGAAACACCATATATTTT.

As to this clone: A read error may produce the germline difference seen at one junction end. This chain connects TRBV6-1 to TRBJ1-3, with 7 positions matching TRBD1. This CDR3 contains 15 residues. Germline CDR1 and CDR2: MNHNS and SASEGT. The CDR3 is CVSSVSQGAGNTIYF. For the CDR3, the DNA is TGTGTCAGCAGCGTATCCCAGGGGGCTGGAAACACCATATATTTT.

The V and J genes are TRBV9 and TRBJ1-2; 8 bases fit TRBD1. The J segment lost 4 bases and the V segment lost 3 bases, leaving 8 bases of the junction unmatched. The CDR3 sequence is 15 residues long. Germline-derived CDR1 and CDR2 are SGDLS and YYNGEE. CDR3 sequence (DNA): TGTGCCAGCAGCGAGGGGGGACAGGAGGTCTATGGCTACACCTTC. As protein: CASSEGGQEVYGYTF.